This T cell receptor beta chain was observed in a study of T-cell reconstitution after alpha-beta-depleted transplantation in children. J gave up 2 bases and V 4 bases, and 6 bases lay outside the gene matches. Germline V gene lookup returns CDR1 SEHNR and CDR2 FQNEAQ (reference sequence). This CDR3 region has 16 residues. Preparation of the TCRbeta library involved a method that used unique molecular identifiers. TCRdb re-analysed the PCR reads in MiXCR, keeping a single row per CDR3 protein. The table includes around 370,000 distinct CDR3 sequences, 10% detected once. The TCR was taken from a human donor who donated a stem cell graft to a child with acute lymphoblastic leukemia. The specimen was PBMCs from the stem cell graft donor, collected from the stem cell graft. The chain has TRBV7-9 and TRBJ2-3; 10 nucleotides match TRBD2. The CDR3 region is CASSSGAGGFTDTQYF. The CDR3 coding sequence is TGTGCCAGCAGCTCGGGAGCGGGAGGGTTCACAGATACGCAGTATTTT.